These 17 T cell receptor beta chains originate from one sample sequenced in a study of T cell responses to AZD1222 COVID-19 vaccine. TCRdb's copy holds only in-frame clones and misses some; the assay was immunoSEQ multiplex PCR. The sample includes more than 85,000 clones, approximately 89% of them seen just once. The specimen comprised peripheral blood, sampled 28 days after the second AZD1222 dose. Receptors originate from an adult who received the AZD1222 COVID-19 vaccine.

V and J are TRBV18 and TRBJ2-7, with TRBD2 identical over 10 bases. This CDR3 has 15 residues. Germline V gene data show CDR1 as KGHSH and CDR2 as LQKENI. Unmatched junction bases numbered 3, after V lost 3 bases and J lost 1 base. CDR3 region: CASSPSGRGSYEQYF. Here the CDR3 DNA reads TGTGCCAGCTCACCGAGCGGGAGGGGATCCTACGAGCAGTACTTC.

This chain connects TRBV7-9 to TRBJ2-7; 9 nucleotides align to TRBD1. The CDR3 contains 19 residues. Unmatched junction bases numbered 22, after V lost 5 bases and J lost 5 bases. Germline values: CDR1 SEHNR, CDR2 FQNEAQ (reference sequence). Here the CDR3 DNA reads TGTGCCAGCAGCCAACTTAGAGAGTTTCCATTTGGACAGGGGAACGAGCAGTACTTC. This codes for CASSQLREFPFGQGNEQYF.

The chain has TRBV28 and TRBJ1-2, with unresolved D. The V gene's germline CDR1 is MDHEN and CDR2 SYDVKM. There are 14 residues in the CDR3. The V and J ends lost 4 bases and 8 bases respectively, with 17 bases between them. The CDR3 spells CASSSTVSSRGYTF. The DNA for the CDR3 is TGTGCCAGCAGTTCGACCGTGAGCTCCCGAGGCTACACCTTC.

The genes are TRBV7-3 and TRBJ2-3; TRBD2 matches at 8 bases. The length of the CDR3 is 13 residues. Germline V lookup: CDR1 SGHTA, CDR2 FQGTGA. Trimming at V came to 5 bases and at J to 6 bases, leaving 4 bases not matched to a gene. As DNA, the CDR3 is TGTGCCAGCAGCCCACGACTAGCGGATACGCAGTATTTT. Encoded protein: CASSPRLADTQYF.

This chain links TRBV7-9 with TRBJ2-7; TRBD2 is a possible D gene (7 bases). The CDR3 spans 18 residues. Deletions cut 3 bases from V and 1 base from J, with 22 bases between. Germline V CDR1 and CDR2: SEHNR, FQNEAQ (reference sequence). In nucleotides, the CDR3 is TGTGCCAGCAGCTTCCACACAGGGACTAAATCCTTTTCCTACGAGCAGTACTTC. Its protein is CASSFHTGTKSFSYEQYF.

The chain carries TRBV7-3 and TRBJ1-4; no reliable D call. CDR3 length equals 16 residues. Trimming pared 1 base from V and 4 bases from J, leaving 13 bases between. CDR1 is SGHTA, CDR2 FQGTGA, per germline. The chain's CDR3 is CASSLRIRRVNEKLFF. The CDR3 nucleotides read TGTGCCAGCAGCTTAAGGATTCGTCGGGTTAATGAAAAACTGTTTTTT. The full variable domain, rest sourced from reference TRBV7-3 and TRBJ1-4, is GAGVSQTPSNKVTEKGKYVELRCDPISGHTALYWYRQSLGQGPEFLIYFQGTGAADDSGLPNDRFFAVRPEGSVSTLKIQRTERGDSAVYLCASSLRIRRVNEKLFFGSGTQLSVL.

This clone was seen only a few times. The chain couples TRBV5-1 to TRBJ2-7; 9 positions agree with TRBD1. Losses at the gene ends were 0 bases for V and 0 bases for J; bases not matched to a gene: 1. The CDR3 has 15 residues. Germline V CDR1 and CDR2: SGHRS, YFSETQ. The chain's CDR3 is CASSLGTGDSYEQYF. CDR3 in DNA: TGCGCCAGCAGCTTGGGGACAGGGGACTCCTACGAGCAGTACTTC.

V is TRBV7-8 and J is TRBJ2-3, with TRBD2 identical over 7 bases. CDR1 and CDR2 (germline): SGHVS, FQNEAQ. This CDR3 has 15 amino acids. Unmatched junction bases numbered 14, after V lost 5 bases and J lost 9 bases. The CDR3, as DNA: TGTGCCAGCAGCCCGGGGGGATCAGAAGTTGGGACGCAGTATTTT. Its translation: CASSPGGSEVGTQYF. The full variable domain, rest sourced from reference TRBV7-8 and TRBJ2-3, is GAGVSQSPRYKVAKRGQDVALRCDPISGHVSLFWYQQALGQGPEFLTYFQNEAQLDKSGLPSDRFFAERPEGSVSTLKIQRTQQEDSAVYLCASSPGGSEVGTQYFGPGTRLTVL.

Concerning this clone: Distinct nucleotide sequences in the sample also encode this CDR3. The CDR3 DNA reads as TGTGCCAGCAGTCGGAACACTGAAGCTTTCTTT. It is translated as CASSRNTEAFF. The gene calls are TRBV12-3 or TRBV12-4 and TRBJ1-1; D is uncertain. This CDR3 spans 11 amino acids. V was clipped by 5 bases and J by 1 base, with 2 bases between them.

The chain links TRBV19 to TRBJ1-1, with D tentatively TRBD1 (6 bases). V gave up 6 bases and J gave up 4 bases, with 15 bases separating them. The germline CDR1 and CDR2 sequences are LNHDA and SQIVND (reference sequence). The CDR3 loop spans 14 amino acids. The CDR3 spells CASSWGARVTEAFF. CDR3 DNA sequence: TGTGCCAGTAGCTGGGGGGCGCGTGTCACTGAAGCTTTCTTT.

V usage is TRBV7-9 and J usage is TRBJ1-2; 7 bases are a match to TRBD1. J was trimmed by 7 bases and V by 1 base; bases with no gene match: 15. The germline V gene encodes CDR1 SEHNR and CDR2 FQNEAQ (reference sequence). The CDR3 is made up of 17 amino acids. The chain's CDR3 is CASSLGDRVQRIGGYTF. DNA for the CDR3: TGTGCCAGCAGCTTAGGCGACAGGGTACAGAGGATCGGTGGCTACACCTTC. The whole variable domain, filled in from reference TRBV7-9 and TRBJ1-2, reads DTGVSQNPRHKITKRGQNVTFRCDPISEHNRLYWYRQTLGQGPEFLTYFQNEAQLEKSRLLSDRFSAERPKGSFSTLEIQRTEQGDSAMYLCASSLGDRVQRIGGYTFGSGTRLTVV.

The chain is built from TRBV19 and TRBJ2-1; D not certain. The CDR3 totals 14 residues. The germline V and J ends were trimmed by 1 base and 1 base, with 5 bases remaining between them. Germline V gene sequence: CDR1 LNHDA, CDR2 SQIVND (reference sequence). The CDR3 region has the DNA TGTGCCAGTAGTATAGGACTGTCCTACAATGAGCAGTTCTTC. Protein sequence: CASSIGLSYNEQFF.

The chain links TRBV29-1 to TRBJ2-3; a possible D gene is TRBD2 (6 bases). The CDR3 is made up of 13 amino acids. From germline, CDR1 is SQVTM and CDR2 ANQGSEA. Trimming cost V 4 bases and J 3 bases, with 11 bases left between them. The CDR3 here is CSVVGGVTDTQYF. The CDR3 DNA sequence: TGCAGCGTTGTAGGCGGGGTTACAGATACGCAGTATTTT.

This chain links TRBV27 with TRBJ2-7; D is undetermined. V dropped 3 bases and J dropped 0 bases, with 12 bases sitting between them. The CDR3 is made up of 15 amino acids. Germline V gene sequence: CDR1 MNHEY, CDR2 SMNVEV (reference sequence). The CDR3, as DNA: TGTGCCAGCAGTTTGAAGACCTTGAGCTCCTACGAGCAGTACTTC. It specifies CASSLKTLSSYEQYF.

This sequence joins TRBV7-2 and TRBJ1-3, with D possibly being TRBD1 (6 bases). Per the germline V gene, CDR1 is SGHTA and CDR2 is FQGNSA. CDR3 length: 17 amino acids. V was cut by 5 bases and J by 0 bases, with 17 bases left in between. DNA of the CDR3: TGTGCCAGCAGCCGGGGGCGCCAGGGGCTCTCTGGAAACACCATATATTTT. It is translated as CASSRGRQGLSGNTIYF.

This clone has just one count. The gene calls are TRBV28 and TRBJ1-4, with TRBD1 identical over 12 bases. Germline V gene data show CDR1 as MDHEN and CDR2 as SYDVKM. This CDR3 is 15 amino acids long. V was clipped by 5 bases and J by 8 bases; unmatched bases: 6. CDR3 region: CASSLAGTGGEKLFF. The CDR3 DNA is TGTGCCAGCAGTCTAGCCGGGACAGGGGGCGAAAAACTGTTTTTT. Full variable domain (remainder filled in from reference TRBV28 and TRBJ1-4): DVKVTQSSRYLVKRTGEKVFLECVQDMDHENMFWYRQDPGLGLRLIYFSYDVKMKEKGDIPEGYSVSREKKERFSLILESASTNQTSMYLCASSLAGTGGEKLFFGSGTQLSVL.

This chain connects TRBV6-1 to TRBJ2-3; D gene ambiguous. Germline V lookup: CDR1 MNHNS, CDR2 SASEGT. This CDR3 has 15 residues. V was cut by 1 base and J by 2 bases, with 10 bases left in between. CDR3 nucleotides: TGTGCCAGCAGTGAAGTCCTTACCTACACAGATACGCAGTATTTT. Its protein product is CASSEVLTYTDTQYF.